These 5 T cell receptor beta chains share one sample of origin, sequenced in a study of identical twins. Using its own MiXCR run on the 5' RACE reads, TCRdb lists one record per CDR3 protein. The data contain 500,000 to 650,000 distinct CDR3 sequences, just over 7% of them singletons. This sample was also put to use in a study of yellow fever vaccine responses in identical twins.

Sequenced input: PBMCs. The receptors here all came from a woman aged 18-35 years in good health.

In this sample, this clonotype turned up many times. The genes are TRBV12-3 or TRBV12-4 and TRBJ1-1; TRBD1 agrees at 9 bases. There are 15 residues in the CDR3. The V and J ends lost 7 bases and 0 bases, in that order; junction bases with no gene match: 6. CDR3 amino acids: CASTRQGVLNTEAFF. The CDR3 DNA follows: TGTGCCAGCACCCGACAGGGGGTACTGAACACTGAAGCTTTCTTT.

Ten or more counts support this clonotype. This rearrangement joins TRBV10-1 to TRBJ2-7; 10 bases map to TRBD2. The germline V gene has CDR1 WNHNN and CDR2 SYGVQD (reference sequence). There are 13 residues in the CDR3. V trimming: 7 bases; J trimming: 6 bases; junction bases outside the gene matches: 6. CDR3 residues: CASTLAGVGEQYF. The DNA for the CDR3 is TGCGCCAGCACCCTAGCGGGAGTCGGCGAGCAGTACTTC.

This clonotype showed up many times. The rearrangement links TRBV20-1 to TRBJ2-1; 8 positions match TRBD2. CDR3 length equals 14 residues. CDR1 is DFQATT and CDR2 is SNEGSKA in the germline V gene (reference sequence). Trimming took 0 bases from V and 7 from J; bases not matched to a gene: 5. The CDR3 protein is CSARERLAGNEQFF. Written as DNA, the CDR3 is TGCAGTGCTAGAGAACGGCTAGCGGGTAATGAGCAGTTCTTC.

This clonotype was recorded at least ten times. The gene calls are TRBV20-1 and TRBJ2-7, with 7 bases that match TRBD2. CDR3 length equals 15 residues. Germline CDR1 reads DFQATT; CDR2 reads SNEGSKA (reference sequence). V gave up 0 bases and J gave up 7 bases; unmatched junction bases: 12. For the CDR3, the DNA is TGCAGTGCTAGAGACGGGGGGAACATCCGAGGGGAGCAGTACGTC. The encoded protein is CSARDGGNIRGEQYV.

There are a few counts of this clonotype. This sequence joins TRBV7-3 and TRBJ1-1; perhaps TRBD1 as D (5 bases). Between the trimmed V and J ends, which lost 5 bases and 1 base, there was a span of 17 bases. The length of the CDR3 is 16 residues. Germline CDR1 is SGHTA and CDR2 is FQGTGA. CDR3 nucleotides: TGTGCCAGCAGCCTCACGGGGGTGGGAGCGAACACTGAAGCTTTCTTT. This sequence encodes CASSLTGVGANTEAFF.